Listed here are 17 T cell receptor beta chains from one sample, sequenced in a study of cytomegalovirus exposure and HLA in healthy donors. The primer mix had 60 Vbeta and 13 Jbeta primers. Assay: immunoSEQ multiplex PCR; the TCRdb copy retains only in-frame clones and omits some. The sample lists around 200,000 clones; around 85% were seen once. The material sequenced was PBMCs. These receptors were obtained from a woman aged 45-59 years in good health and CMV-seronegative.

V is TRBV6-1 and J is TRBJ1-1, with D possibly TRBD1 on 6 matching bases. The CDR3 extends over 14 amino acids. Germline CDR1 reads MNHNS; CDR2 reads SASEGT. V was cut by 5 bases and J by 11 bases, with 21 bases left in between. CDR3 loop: CASSKDRQDNQAFF. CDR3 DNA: TGTGCCAGCAGTAAAGACAGACAGGACAACCAGGCTTTCTTT.

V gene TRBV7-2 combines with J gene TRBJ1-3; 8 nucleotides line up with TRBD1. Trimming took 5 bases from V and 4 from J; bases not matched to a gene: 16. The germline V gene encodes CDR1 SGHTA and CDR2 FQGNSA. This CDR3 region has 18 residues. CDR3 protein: CASSPDRGLYSGGNTIYF. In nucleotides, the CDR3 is TGTGCCAGCAGCCCCGACAGGGGACTCTATTCAGGAGGAAACACCATATATTTT.

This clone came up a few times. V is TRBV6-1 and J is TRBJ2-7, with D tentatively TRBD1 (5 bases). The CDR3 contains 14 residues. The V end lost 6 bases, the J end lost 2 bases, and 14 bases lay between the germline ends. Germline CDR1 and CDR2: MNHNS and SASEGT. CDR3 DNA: TGTGCCAGCAGAAATTCAGGGATGACCTACGAGCAGTACTTC. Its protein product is CASRNSGMTYEQYF.

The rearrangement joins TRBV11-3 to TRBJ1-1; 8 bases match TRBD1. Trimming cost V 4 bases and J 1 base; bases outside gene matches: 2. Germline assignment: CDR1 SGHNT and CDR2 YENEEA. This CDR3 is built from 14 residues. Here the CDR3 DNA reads TGTGCCAGCAGCTCCGGACAGGGGAACACTGAAGCTTTCTTT. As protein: CASSSGQGNTEAFF.

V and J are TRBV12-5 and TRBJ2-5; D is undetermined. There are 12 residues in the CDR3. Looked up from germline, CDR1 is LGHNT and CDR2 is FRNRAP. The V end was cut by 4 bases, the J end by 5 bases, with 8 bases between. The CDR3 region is CASGYNGETQYF. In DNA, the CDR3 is TGTGCTAGTGGTTACAATGGCGAGACCCAGTACTTC.

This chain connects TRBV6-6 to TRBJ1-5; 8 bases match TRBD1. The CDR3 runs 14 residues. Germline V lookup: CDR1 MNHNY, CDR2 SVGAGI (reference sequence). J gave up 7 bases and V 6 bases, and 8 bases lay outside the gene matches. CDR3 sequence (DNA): TGTGCCAGCAGGCGACAGGGGACGGAGCAGCCCCAGCATTTT. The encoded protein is CASRRQGTEQPQHF.

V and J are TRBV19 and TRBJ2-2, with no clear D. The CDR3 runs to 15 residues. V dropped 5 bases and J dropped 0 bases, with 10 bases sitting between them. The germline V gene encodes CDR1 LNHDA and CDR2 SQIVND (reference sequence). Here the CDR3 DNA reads TGTGCCAGTAGTTGGAGCGCCACGAACACCGGGGAGCTGTTTTTT. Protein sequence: CASSWSATNTGELFF. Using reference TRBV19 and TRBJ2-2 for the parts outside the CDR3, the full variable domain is DGGITQSPKYLFRKEGQNVTLSCEQNLNHDAMYWYRQDPGQGLRLIYYSQIVNDFQKGDIAEGYSVSREKKESFPLTVTSAQKNPTAFYLCASSWSATNTGELFFGEGSRLTVL.

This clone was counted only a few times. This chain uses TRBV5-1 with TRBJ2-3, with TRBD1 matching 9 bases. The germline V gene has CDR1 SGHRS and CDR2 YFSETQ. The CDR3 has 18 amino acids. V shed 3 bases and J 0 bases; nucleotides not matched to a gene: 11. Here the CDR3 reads CASSSLQPTGGSTDTQYF. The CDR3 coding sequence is TGCGCCAGCAGCTCACTACAACCGACAGGGGGAAGCACAGATACGCAGTATTTT.

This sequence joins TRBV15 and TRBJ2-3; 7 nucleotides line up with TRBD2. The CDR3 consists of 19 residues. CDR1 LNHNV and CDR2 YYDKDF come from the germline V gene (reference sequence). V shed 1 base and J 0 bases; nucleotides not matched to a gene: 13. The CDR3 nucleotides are TGTGCCACCAGCAGAGGTCAGGCGGGAGCACGATTTAGCACAGATACGCAGTATTTT. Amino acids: CATSRGQAGARFSTDTQYF.

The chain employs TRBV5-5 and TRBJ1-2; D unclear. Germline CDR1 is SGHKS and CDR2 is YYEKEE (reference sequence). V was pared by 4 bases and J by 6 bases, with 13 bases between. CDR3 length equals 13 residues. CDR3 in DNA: TGTGCCAGCAGCCCGGGAGAAGGGAATGGCTACACCTTC. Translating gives CASSPGEGNGYTF.

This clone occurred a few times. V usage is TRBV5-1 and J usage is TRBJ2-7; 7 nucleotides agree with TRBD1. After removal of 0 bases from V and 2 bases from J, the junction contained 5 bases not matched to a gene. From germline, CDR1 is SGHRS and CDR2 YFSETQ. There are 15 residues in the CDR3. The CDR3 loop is CASSLVVGTAYEQYF. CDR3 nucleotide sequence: TGCGCCAGCAGCTTGGTAGTTGGGACAGCCTACGAGCAGTACTTC.

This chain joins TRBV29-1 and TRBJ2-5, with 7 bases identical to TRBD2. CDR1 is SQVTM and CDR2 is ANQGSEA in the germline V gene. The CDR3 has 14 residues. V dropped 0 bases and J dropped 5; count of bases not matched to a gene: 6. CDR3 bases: TGCAGCGTTGAAGATTGGACTAGTGGGGAGACCCAGTACTTC. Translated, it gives CSVEDWTSGETQYF.

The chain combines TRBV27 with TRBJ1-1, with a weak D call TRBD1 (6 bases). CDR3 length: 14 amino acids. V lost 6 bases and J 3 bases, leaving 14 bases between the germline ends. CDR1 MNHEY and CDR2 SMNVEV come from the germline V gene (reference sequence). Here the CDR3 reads CASRRTDRHTEAFF. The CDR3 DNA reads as TGTGCCAGCAGGCGGACGGACAGACACACTGAAGCTTTCTTT.

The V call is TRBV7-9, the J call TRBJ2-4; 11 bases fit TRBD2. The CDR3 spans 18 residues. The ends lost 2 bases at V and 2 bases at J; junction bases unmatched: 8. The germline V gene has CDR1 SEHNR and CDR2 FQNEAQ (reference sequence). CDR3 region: CASSLFSGRAGTKNIQYF. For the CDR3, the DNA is TGTGCCAGCAGCTTATTTAGCGGGAGGGCCGGGACCAAAAACATTCAGTACTTC.

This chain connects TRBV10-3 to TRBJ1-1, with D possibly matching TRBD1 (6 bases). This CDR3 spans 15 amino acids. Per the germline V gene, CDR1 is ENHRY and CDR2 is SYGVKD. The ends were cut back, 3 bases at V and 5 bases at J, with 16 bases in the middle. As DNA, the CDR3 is TGTGCCATCAGTGACCGGACGGAAAGGGGGACTGAAGCTTTCTTT. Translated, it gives CAISDRTERGTEAFF.

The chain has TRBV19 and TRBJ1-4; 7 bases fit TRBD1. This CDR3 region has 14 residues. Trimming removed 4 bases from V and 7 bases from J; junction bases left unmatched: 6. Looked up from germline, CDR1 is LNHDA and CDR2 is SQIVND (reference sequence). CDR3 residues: CASSTGQASEKLFF. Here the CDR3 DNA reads TGTGCCAGTAGTACCGGACAGGCGAGTGAAAAACTGTTTTTT.

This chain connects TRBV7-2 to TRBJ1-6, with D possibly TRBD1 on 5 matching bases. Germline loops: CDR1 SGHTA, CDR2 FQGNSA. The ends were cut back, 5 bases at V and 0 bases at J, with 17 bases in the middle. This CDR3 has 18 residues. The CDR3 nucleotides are TGTGCCAGCAGCGCGGACAAGTATGAGAGCTCCTATAATTCACCCCTCCACTTT. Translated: CASSADKYESSYNSPLHF.